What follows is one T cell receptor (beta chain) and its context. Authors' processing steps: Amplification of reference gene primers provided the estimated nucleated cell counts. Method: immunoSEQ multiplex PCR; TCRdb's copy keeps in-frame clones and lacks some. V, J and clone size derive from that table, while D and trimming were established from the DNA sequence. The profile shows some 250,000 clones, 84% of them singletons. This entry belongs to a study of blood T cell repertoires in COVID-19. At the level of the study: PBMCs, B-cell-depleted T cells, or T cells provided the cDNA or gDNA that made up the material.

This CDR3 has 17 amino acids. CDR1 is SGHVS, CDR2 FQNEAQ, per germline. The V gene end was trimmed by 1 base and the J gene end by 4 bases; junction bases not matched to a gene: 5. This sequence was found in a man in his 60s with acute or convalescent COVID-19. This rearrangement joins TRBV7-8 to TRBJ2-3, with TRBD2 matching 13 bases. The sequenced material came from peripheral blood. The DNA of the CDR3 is TGTGCCAGCAGCTTAGGAGGGACTAGCGGGATTGCAGATACGCAGTATTTT. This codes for CASSLGGTSGIADTQYF.